Below, 7 T cell receptor beta chains from the same sample are listed, as sequenced in a study of cytomegalovirus exposure and HLA in healthy donors. Primers for the PCR totalled 60 Vbeta and 13 Jbeta. Clones were read by immunoSEQ multiplex PCR, and TCRdb kept only the in-frame ones, dropping some. The sample has around 54,000 clones, around 80% seen once. Sequenced material: PBMCs. Receptor source: a man younger than 40 in good health and CMV-seropositive.

The chain employs TRBV7-3 and TRBJ1-1, with D perhaps matching TRBD1 (6 bases). V was trimmed by 5 bases and J by 0 bases, leaving 7 bases between them. Germline CDR1 and CDR2: SGHTA and FQGTGA. The CDR3 spans 13 residues. The CDR3 DNA follows: TGTGCCAGCAGCCGGACAGTGAACACTGAAGCTTTCTTT. Translated: CASSRTVNTEAFF.

CDR3 DNA: TGTGCCGGGGGGTCTAGCGGGTTCTTC. This encodes CAGGSSGFF. V and J are TRBV27 and TRBJ2-1, with 7 bases fitting TRBD2. The CDR3 consists of 9 residues. The junction had 7 bases not matched to a gene; V was cut back by 11 bases and J by 15 bases. Germline CDR1 and CDR2: MNHEY and SMNVEV (reference sequence).

The V gene is TRBV21-1, the J gene TRBJ2-5; no check of the table's D call, TRBD1, against the DNA was made. TRBV21-1 is a documented pseudogene. The CDR3 runs 15 residues. CDR3 bases: TGTGCCAGCAGCCGTCCGTGGGCAGACCAAGAGACCCAGTACTTC. This codes for CASSRPWADQETQYF.

This chain uses TRBV30 with TRBJ1-2, with 7 bases that match TRBD1. CDR3 length equals 12 residues. Losses at the gene ends were 3 bases for V and 4 bases for J; bases not matched to a gene: 2. CDR1 and CDR2 (germline): GTSNPN, SVGIG (reference sequence). CDR3 DNA: TGTGCCTGGAGATACAGGGGCTATGGCTACACCTTC. The encoded protein is CAWRYRGYGYTF. The complete variable domain, with remaining parts taken from reference TRBV30 and TRBJ1-2, reads SQTIHQWPATLVQPVGSPLSLECTVEGTSNPNLYWYRQAAGRGLQLLFYSVGIGQISSEVPQNLSASRPQDRQFILSSKKLLLSDSGFYLCAWRYRGYGYTFGSGTRLTVV.

The gene calls are TRBV11-2 and TRBJ2-5, with a tentative D call TRBD2 (5 bases). V dropped 1 base and J dropped 1 base, with 10 bases sitting between them. The CDR3 is made up of 15 amino acids. In germline, CDR1 is SGHAT, CDR2 FQNNGV. CDR3 sequence reads: CASSLGDSAQETQYF. The CDR3 region has the DNA TGTGCCAGCAGCTTAGGCGATAGCGCCCAAGAGACCCAGTACTTC.

V gene TRBV11-1 combines with J gene TRBJ1-3, with a weak D call TRBD1 (6 bases). The germline V gene encodes CDR1 SGHAT and CDR2 FQDESV (reference sequence). V lost 2 bases and J 7 bases, leaving 15 bases between the germline ends. This CDR3 has 15 amino acids. Here the CDR3 DNA reads TGTGCCAGCAGCTTACTGGGGGCGGCCGGCAACACCATATATTTT. Translating it yields CASSLLGAAGNTIYF.

On this clone: The germline gene is not matched at one end of the junction; a read error may be the cause. The genes are TRBV28 and TRBJ1-5; 7 nucleotides align to TRBD1. There are 16 residues in the CDR3. Germline CDR1 reads MDHEN; CDR2 reads SYDVKM. CDR3 region: CASSPSTGVGNQPQHF. The CDR3 coding sequence is TGTGCCAGCAGTCCGAGTACAGGGGTAGGCAACCAGCCCCAGCATTTT.